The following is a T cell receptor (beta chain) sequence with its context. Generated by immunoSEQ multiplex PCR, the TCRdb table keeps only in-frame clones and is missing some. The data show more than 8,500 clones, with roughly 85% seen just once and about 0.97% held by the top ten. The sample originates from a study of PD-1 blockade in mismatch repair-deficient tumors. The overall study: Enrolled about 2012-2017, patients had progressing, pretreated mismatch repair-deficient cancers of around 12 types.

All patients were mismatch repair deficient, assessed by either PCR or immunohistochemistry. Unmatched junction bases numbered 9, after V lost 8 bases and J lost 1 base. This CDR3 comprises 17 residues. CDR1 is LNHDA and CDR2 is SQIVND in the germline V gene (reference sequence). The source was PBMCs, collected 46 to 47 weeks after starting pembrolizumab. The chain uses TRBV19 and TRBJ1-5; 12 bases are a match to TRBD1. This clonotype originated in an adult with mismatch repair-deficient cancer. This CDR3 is CASRPGQGAPSNQPQHF. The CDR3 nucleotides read TGTGCCAGTCGTCCGGGACAGGGGGCGCCGAGCAATCAGCCCCAGCATTTT.